Reported below is one T cell receptor beta chain. What it recognizes is unknown. CDR3 size: 14 residues. The ends were cut back, 1 base at V and 2 bases at J, with 8 bases in the middle. CDR1 and CDR2 (germline): SGHTA, FQGNSA. Measured with immunoSEQ multiplex PCR; TCRdb has only the in-frame clones, and not every one. The table lists fewer than 100,000 clones, over 85% of them singletons. After autologous stem cell transplantation all patients relapsed, and prior brentuximab vedotin exposure differed between cohorts. The data were taken from a study of PD-1 blockade in classical Hodgkin lymphoma. Findings of the study overall: According to reports, newly diagnosed patients had lower baseline TCR diversity than healthy donors, and relapsed/refractory patients had lower baseline TCR diversity still. Exclusion was applied to patients who started nivolumab under 1 year after ASCT.

The sequenced sample was peripheral blood mononuclear cells (PBMCs), obtained at baseline. The rearrangement joins TRBV7-2 to TRBJ2-5; D gene unclear. This clonotype originated in a human donor with classical Hodgkin lymphoma. In DNA form, the CDR3 reads TGTGCCAGCAGCTTAGACCGGGCACAAGAGACCCAGTACTTC. Translating it yields CASSLDRAQETQYF.